Listed below are T cell receptor beta chains from one sample, sequenced in a study of shared clonotypes between healthy human individuals. TCRdb keeps only in-frame clones here, not all; method: immunoSEQ multiplex PCR. The data contain about 2 million clones, 90% to 95% of them singletons. The sequenced sample consisted of naive CD4+ T cells sorted from blood. Receptors originate from a man aged 18 to 35 in good health. Each CDR3 is given with its conserved first and last residue. A D gene is named only where the DNA matches it firmly.

TRBJ2-7,TRBD1,TRBV6-6,TGTGCCAGCACCGCAGGGGGTTTCTACGAGCAGTACTTC,CASTAGGFYEQYF
TRBJ1-5,.,TRBV7-8,TGTGCCAGCAGCTTAGTGGAGGGTGGCAATCAGCCCCAGCATTTT,CASSLVEGGNQPQHF
TRBJ2-7,TRBD2,TRBV4-1,TGCGCCAGCAGCCTCGGGACTAGCGGGGGACCCTACGAGCAGTACTTC,CASSLGTSGGPYEQYF
TRBJ2-3,TRBD1,TRBV6-5,TGTGCCAGCAGTGTGACAGGGGCCCTCACAGATACGCAGTATTTT,CASSVTGALTDTQYF
TRBJ2-5,TRBD1,TRBV9,TGTGCCAGCAGCTTGGGACAGGGGCACCAAGAGACCCAGTACTTC,CASSLGQGHQETQYF
TRBJ2-5,.,TRBV2,TGTGCCAGCAGTGGGGTAGGGCCGGGGGAGACCCAGTACTTC,CASSGVGPGETQYF
TRBJ2-7,TRBD1,TRBV6-5,TGTGCCAGCAGTTACTCCGGCAGGGGGCTCTACGAGCAGTACTTC,CASSYSGRGLYEQYF
TRBJ1-1,.,TRBV5-1,TGCGCCAGCAGCTCGGGAGGACTGGCTAACACTGAAGCTTTCTTT,CASSSGGLANTEAFF
TRBJ1-1,TRBD1,TRBV25-1,TGTGCCAGTCAGGGACAGGGTAACACTGAAGCTTTCTTT,CASQGQGNTEAFF
TRBJ1-4,.,TRBV5-1,TGCGCCAGCAGTTTATTATCCCTCCGGGACACGGGTGAAAAACTGTTTTTT,CASSLLSLRDTGEKLFF
TRBJ2-3,.,TRBV2,TGTGCCAGCAATGGAAGGGGCACAGATACGCAGTATTTT,CASNGRGTDTQYF